The rows below give T cell receptor beta chains drawn from one sample of a study of blood T cell repertoires in COVID-19. Using immunoSEQ multiplex PCR, the repertoire was profiled, and TCRdb retains in-frame clones only, with some absent. The sample holds over 200,000 clones, 75% to 90% seen once. Sequences were obtained from peripheral blood. Receptors originate from a human donor in a cohort sampled during active COVID-19. Each CDR3 is given with its conserved first and last residue. A D gene is named only where the DNA matches it firmly. A row's size may be missing; if present it is once, few, many or a size class.

j_gene | v_gene | len | abundance | d_gene | CDR3aa | CDR3nt
TRBJ2-3 | TRBV4-3 | 22 | - | TRBD2 | CASSQDRVRTSGSWGFTDTQYF | TGCGCCAGCAGCCAAGATCGGGTTCGAACTAGCGGGAGTTGGGGGTTCACAGATACGCAGTATTTT
TRBJ2-4 | TRBV13 | 15 | - | TRBD2 | CASSLGVAGKNIQYF | TGTGCCAGCAGCTTAGGGGTAGCGGGAAAAAACATTCAGTACTTC
TRBJ2-7 | TRBV6-2/TRBV6-3 | 15 | - | TRBD1 | CASSQGQGGSYEQYF | TGTGCCAGCAGCCAGGGACAGGGGGGCTCCTACGAGCAGTACTTC
TRBJ1-2 | TRBV5-8 | 15 | - | TRBD1 | CASSLELTGGTGYTF | TGTGCCAGCAGCTTGGAGTTGACAGGGGGCACTGGCTACACCTTC
TRBJ2-7 | TRBV7-3 | 13 | - | TRBD1 | CASSRGQGYEQYF | TGTGCCAGCAGCAGGGGACAGGGTTACGAGCAGTACTTC
TRBJ2-2 | TRBV3-1/TRBV3-2 | 18 | - | TRBD2 | CASSQSPPRTSGRGELFF | TGTGCCAGCAGCCAAAGTCCCCCTCGGACTAGCGGGAGAGGGGAGCTGTTTTTT
TRBJ1-2 | TRBV14 | 16 | - | - | CASSQAKARDMDGYTF | TGTGCCAGCAGCCAAGCGAAGGCCAGGGATATGGATGGCTACACCTTC
TRBJ2-1 | TRBV10-3 | 11 | - | - | CAISESRGQFF | TGTGCCATCAGTGAGTCGCGGGGGCAGTTCTTC
TRBJ1-2 | TRBV6-6 | 14 | - | - | CASSYSTAGSGYTF | TGTGCCAGCAGTTACTCGACGGCGGGGAGCGGCTACACCTTC
TRBJ1-6 | TRBV28 | 19 | - | - | CASTGIGGIGSSYNSPLHF | TGTGCCAGCACGGGTATAGGAGGGATAGGGAGCTCCTATAATTCACCCCTCCACTTT
TRBJ2-6 | TRBV7-3 | 18 | - | TRBD1 | CASSPRGRGLSGANVLTF | TGTGCCAGCAGCCCTCGAGGCAGGGGGCTTTCTGGGGCCAACGTCCTGACTTTC
TRBJ2-3 | TRBV28 | 19 | - | TRBD2 | CASKEGTSGNFFSTDTQYF | TGTGCCAGCAAGGAAGGGACTAGCGGAAACTTCTTTTCCACAGATACGCAGTATTTT
TRBJ2-1 | TRBV7-2 | 15 | - | - | CASSLVGSAYNEQFF | TGTGCCAGCAGCTTAGTTGGGAGCGCCTACAATGAGCAGTTCTTC
TRBJ1-4 | TRBV30 | 12 | few | - | CAWSSSGEKLFF | TGTGCCTGGAGTTCTAGTGGGGAAAAACTGTTTTTT
TRBJ2-2 | TRBV7-8 | 18 | - | TRBD2 | CASSPGLAGGPRTGELFF | TGTGCCAGCAGCCCCGGACTAGCGGGAGGGCCGCGCACCGGGGAGCTGTTTTTT
TRBJ1-1 | TRBV12-3/TRBV12-4 | 13 | - | - | CASSPKMNTEAFF | TGTGCCAGCAGTCCTAAGATGAACACTGAAGCTTTCTTT
TRBJ2-7 | TRBV11-2 | 17 | - | TRBD2 | CASSSGQLAGGSYEQYF | TGTGCCAGCAGCTCTGGACAGTTAGCGGGAGGGTCCTACGAGCAGTACTTC
TRBJ2-1 | TRBV2 | 10 | - | - | CASSEQRQFF | TGTGCCAGCAGTGAACAGCGACAGTTCTTC
TRBJ1-4 | TRBV10-3 | 20 | - | - | CAISDPASPGRPTGDEKLFF | TGTGCCATCAGTGACCCCGCGTCTCCGGGCCGCCCAACGGGGGATGAAAAACTGTTTTTT
TRBJ1-5 | TRBV28 | 15 | - | TRBD1 | CASSFRDSSNQPQHF | TGTGCCAGCAGTTTCCGGGACAGTTCCAATCAGCCCCAGCATTTT
TRBJ1-5 | TRBV7-9 | 15 | - | TRBD1 | CASSPDRGKAQPQHF | TGTGCCAGCAGCCCCGACAGGGGAAAGGCACAGCCCCAGCATTTT
TRBJ2-7 | TRBV27 | 13 | many | - | CASHHRAGLEQYF | TGTGCCAGCCATCACAGGGCCGGGTTGGAGCAGTACTTC
TRBJ1-3 | TRBV7-3 | 16 | - | - | CASSLSGPNSGNTIYF | TGTGCCAGCAGCTTATCAGGTCCTAACTCTGGAAACACCATATATTTT
TRBJ2-1 | TRBV7-9 | 15 | - | TRBD2 | CASGLAGGRGNEQFF | TGTGCCAGCGGACTAGCGGGAGGGCGGGGAAATGAGCAGTTCTTC
TRBJ1-5 | TRBV28 | 15 | - | - | CATRWGEGGNQPQHF | TGTGCCACAAGGTGGGGGGAAGGGGGCAATCAGCCCCAGCATTTT
TRBJ2-3 | TRBV9 | 17 | - | TRBD2 | CASSAQGTSGRTDTQYF | TGTGCCAGCAGCGCCCAAGGGACTAGCGGCCGCACAGATACGCAGTATTTT
TRBJ2-1 | TRBV4-2 | 15 | - | TRBD1 | CASSQTGGPYNEQFF | TGTGCCAGCAGCCAGACAGGGGGGCCCTACAATGAGCAGTTCTTC
TRBJ1-2 | TRBV28 | 16 | - | TRBD1 | CASSPSLQGRGYGYTF | TGTGCCAGCAGTCCCTCCCTACAGGGGAGAGGCTATGGCTACACCTTC